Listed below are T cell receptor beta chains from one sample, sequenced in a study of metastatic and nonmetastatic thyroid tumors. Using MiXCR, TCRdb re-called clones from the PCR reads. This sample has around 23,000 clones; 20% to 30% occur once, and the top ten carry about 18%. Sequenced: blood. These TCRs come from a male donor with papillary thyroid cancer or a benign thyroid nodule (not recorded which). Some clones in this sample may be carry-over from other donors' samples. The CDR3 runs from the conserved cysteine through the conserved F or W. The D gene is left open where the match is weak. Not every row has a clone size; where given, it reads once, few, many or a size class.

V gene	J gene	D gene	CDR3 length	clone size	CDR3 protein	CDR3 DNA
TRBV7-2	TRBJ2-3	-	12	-	CASSTYLDTQYF	TGTGCCAGCAGCACATACTTGGATACGCAGTATTTT
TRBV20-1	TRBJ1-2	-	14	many	CSASGQTTGYGYTF	TGCAGTGCTAGTGGCCAGACGACCGGCTATGGCTACACCTTC
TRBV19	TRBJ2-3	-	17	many	CASSASPLGLGTDTQYF	TGTGCCAGTAGTGCCTCCCCATTGGGTTTGGGCACAGATACGCAGTATTTT
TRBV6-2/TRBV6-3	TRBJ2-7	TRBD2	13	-	CASSRPSGNEQYF	TGTGCCAGCAGCCGTCCTAGCGGGAACGAGCAGTACTTC
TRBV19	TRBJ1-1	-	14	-	CASSIQGLDTEAFF	TGTGCCAGTAGTATACAGGGGTTGGACACTGAAGCTTTCTTT
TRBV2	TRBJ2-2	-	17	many	CASMIGGVGRNTGELFF	TGTGCCAGCATGATTGGGGGTGTGGGCCGGAACACCGGGGAGCTGTTTTTT
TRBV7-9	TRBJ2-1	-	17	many	CASSLAGSQGSKDEQFF	TGTGCCAGCAGCTTAGCAGGGAGTCAGGGGAGTAAGGATGAGCAGTTCTTC
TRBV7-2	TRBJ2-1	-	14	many	CASSLPATRHEQFF	TGTGCCAGCAGCTTACCAGCGACCCGTCATGAGCAGTTCTTC
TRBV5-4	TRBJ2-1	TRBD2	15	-	CVSTLGGGRTHEQFF	TGTGTCAGCACCTTGGGGGGCGGGAGGACCCACGAGCAGTTCTTC
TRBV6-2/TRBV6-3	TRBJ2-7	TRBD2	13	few	CASSPSGSYEQYF	TGTGCCAGCAGTCCGAGCGGGAGTTACGAGCAGTACTTC
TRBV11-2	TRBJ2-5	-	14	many	CASSRDRYQETQYF	TGTGCCAGCAGCCGTGACAGGTACCAAGAGACCCAGTACTTC
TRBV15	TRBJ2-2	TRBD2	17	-	CATRTHSGGSNTGELFF	TGTGCCACCAGGACGCATAGCGGGGGATCGAACACCGGGGAGCTGTTTTTT
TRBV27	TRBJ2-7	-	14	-	CASSIRVPPYEQYF	TGTGCCAGCAGTATCAGGGTCCCCCCCTACGAGCAGTACTTC
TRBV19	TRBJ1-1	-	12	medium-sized	CASSMGVAEAFF	TGTGCCAGTAGTATGGGGGTGGCTGAAGCTTTCTTT
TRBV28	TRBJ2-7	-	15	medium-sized	CASSLQGTLSGEQYF	TGTGCCAGCAGTTTGCAGGGGACACTATCGGGAGAGCAGTACTTC
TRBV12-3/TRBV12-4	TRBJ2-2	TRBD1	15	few	CASSPWTGNTVELFF	TGTGCCAGCAGCCCTTGGACAGGGAACACTGTGGAGCTGTTTTTT
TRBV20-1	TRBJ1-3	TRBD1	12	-	CSARIQGDTIYF	TGCAGTGCTAGGATCCAGGGGGACACCATATATTTT
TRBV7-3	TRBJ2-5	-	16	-	CASSLLPGADQETQYF	TGTGCCAGCAGCCTTCTACCGGGAGCCGACCAAGAGACCCAGTACTTC
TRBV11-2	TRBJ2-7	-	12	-	CASSHQGYEQYF	TGTGCCAGCAGCCACCAGGGTTACGAGCAGTACTTC
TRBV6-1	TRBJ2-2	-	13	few	CASGGINTGELFF	TGTGCCAGCGGGGGGATAAACACCGGGGAGCTGTTTTTT
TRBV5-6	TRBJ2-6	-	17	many	CASSLRGKYSGANVLTF	TGTGCCAGCAGCTTGCGGGGGAAATACTCTGGGGCCAACGTCCTGACTTTC
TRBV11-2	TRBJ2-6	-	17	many	CASSLRGGAAGANVLTF	TGTGCCAGCAGCTTAAGAGGGGGGGCTGCTGGGGCCAACGTCCTGACTTTC
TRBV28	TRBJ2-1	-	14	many	CASSLELGSNEQFF	TGTGCCAGCAGTTTAGAACTAGGGAGCAATGAGCAGTTCTTC
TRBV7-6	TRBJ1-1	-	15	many	CASSLDGVEGTEAFF	TGTGCCAGCAGCTTAGACGGGGTCGAAGGCACTGAAGCTTTCTTT
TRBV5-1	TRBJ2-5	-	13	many	CASESGLAETQYF	TGCGCCAGCGAGAGTGGGCTCGCGGAGACCCAGTACTTC
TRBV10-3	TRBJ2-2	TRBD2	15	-	CATRGGLMNTGELFF	TGTGCCACTAGGGGAGGGCTTATGAACACCGGGGAGCTGTTTTTT
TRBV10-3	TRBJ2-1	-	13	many	CAISESQGREQFF	TGTGCCATCAGTGAGTCTCAGGGACGGGAGCAGTTCTTC
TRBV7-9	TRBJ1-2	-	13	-	CASSLQGNYGYTF	TGTGCCAGCAGCTTACAGGGTAACTATGGCTACACCTTC
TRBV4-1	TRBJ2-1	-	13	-	CASSQVPLNEQFF	TGCGCCAGCAGCCAAGTTCCCCTCAATGAGCAGTTCTTC
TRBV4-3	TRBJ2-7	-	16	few	CASSQEGADSSYEQYF	TGCGCCAGCAGCCAAGAGGGAGCGGATAGCTCCTACGAGCAGTACTTC
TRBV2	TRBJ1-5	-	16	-	CASMADQAYSNQPQHF	TGTGCCAGCATGGCAGACCAGGCCTATAGCAATCAGCCCCAGCATTTT
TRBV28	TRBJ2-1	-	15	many	CASSLPNGVYNEQFF	TGTGCCAGCAGTCTACCTAACGGGGTTTACAATGAGCAGTTCTTC
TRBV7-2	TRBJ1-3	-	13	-	CARSLQAANTIYF	TGTGCCAGAAGCTTACAAGCCGCAAACACCATATATTTT
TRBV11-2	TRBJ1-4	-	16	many	CASSLGTAGLLRKLFF	TGTGCCAGCAGCTTAGGCACCGCGGGTTTGTTGAGAAAACTGTTTTTT
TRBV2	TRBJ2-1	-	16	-	CASSGPGGTGYNEQFF	TGTGCCAGCAGTGGGCCGGGGGGGACAGGGTACAATGAGCAGTTCTTC
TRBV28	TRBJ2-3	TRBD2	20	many	CASSLLLAGEGTSSTDTQYF	TGTGCTAGCAGTTTACTCCTAGCGGGAGAAGGGACCTCTAGCACAGATACGCAGTATTTT
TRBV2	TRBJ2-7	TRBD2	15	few	CASRPRAGGAYEQYF	TGTGCCAGCAGACCACGAGCGGGGGGGGCCTACGAGCAGTACTTC
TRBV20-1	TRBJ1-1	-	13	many	CSAHSTGNTEAFF	TGCAGTGCCCACTCGACAGGGAACACTGAAGCTTTCTTT
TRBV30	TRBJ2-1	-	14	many	CAWDEGVYYNEQFF	TGTGCCTGGGACGAGGGGGTGTACTACAATGAGCAGTTCTTC
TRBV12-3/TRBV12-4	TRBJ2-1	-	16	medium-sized	CASSPVWSSSYNEQFF	TGTGCCAGCAGTCCTGTCTGGTCGAGCTCCTACAATGAGCAGTTCTTC
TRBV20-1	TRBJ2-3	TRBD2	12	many	CSASGRTDTQYF	TGCAGTGCTAGCGGGAGGACAGATACGCAGTATTTT
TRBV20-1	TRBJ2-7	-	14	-	CSAREGTYSYEQYF	TGCAGTGCTAGAGAGGGGACATATTCCTACGAGCAGTACTTC
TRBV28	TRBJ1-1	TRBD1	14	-	CASKIGGAGTEAFF	TGTGCCAGCAAGATAGGGGGCGCCGGCACTGAAGCTTTCTTT
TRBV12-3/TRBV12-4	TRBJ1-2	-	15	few	CASSLAEGGGYGYTF	TGTGCCAGCAGTTTGGCGGAGGGGGGCGGCTATGGCTACACCTTC
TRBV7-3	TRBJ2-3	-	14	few	CASSHAGATDTQYF	TGTGCCAGCAGCCATGCAGGGGCCACAGATACGCAGTATTTT
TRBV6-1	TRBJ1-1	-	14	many	CASSLGGLRTEAFF	TGTGCCAGCAGTTTGGGGGGGTTGAGGACTGAAGCTTTCTTT
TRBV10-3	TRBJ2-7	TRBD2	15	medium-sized	CATYRGGSGLAQQYF	TGTGCCACCTATCGCGGTGGTAGCGGGCTCGCGCAGCAGTACTTC
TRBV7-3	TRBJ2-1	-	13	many	CASSFSGTFEQFF	TGCGCCAGCAGCTTCTCCGGGACCTTTGAGCAGTTCTTC
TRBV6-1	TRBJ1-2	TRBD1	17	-	CASSEYARDRGFYGYTF	TGTGCCAGCAGTGAATATGCTCGGGACAGGGGCTTCTATGGCTACACCTTC
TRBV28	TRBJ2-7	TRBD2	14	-	CAGTPGLAGEGQYF	TGTGCTGGCACCCCGGGACTAGCGGGAGAAGGGCAGTACTTC
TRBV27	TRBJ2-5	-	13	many	CASSFDRSETQYF	TGTGCCAGCAGTTTTGACAGATCGGAGACCCAGTACTTC